Listed here are 17 T cell receptor beta chains from one sample, sequenced in a study of T cell repertoires and HLA-DP antigens. For these TCRs, the target antigens are not known. Sequenced by immunoSEQ multiplex PCR; TCRdb stores in-frame clones only, minus some. Among some 110,000 clones listed, approximately 92% were seen once. The specimen sequenced was CD4+ T cells from PBMCs. These receptors all stem from a woman younger than 30 in good health and CMV-seronegative.

The chain couples TRBV29-1 to TRBJ2-5, with D possibly TRBD2 on 6 matching bases. V lost 7 bases, J lost 2 bases, and 17 bases lay in between. This CDR3 has 14 amino acids. Germline V gene lookup returns CDR1 SQVTM and CDR2 ANQGSEA. The CDR3 loop is CSAGGKQRQETQYF. CDR3 sequence (DNA): TGCAGCGCTGGGGGGAAACAGCGTCAAGAGACCCAGTACTTC.

The chain is built from TRBV9 and TRBJ1-1; D not certain. Between the trimmed V and J ends, which lost 0 bases and 1 base, there was a span of 13 bases. Germline CDR1 reads SGDLS; CDR2 reads YYNGEE. There are 16 residues in the CDR3. The CDR3 region is CASSVGTGRGNTEAFF. The CDR3 DNA sequence: TGTGCCAGCAGCGTAGGAACGGGCAGAGGGAACACTGAAGCTTTCTTT.

The chain couples TRBV28 to TRBJ1-5; no clear D. Trimming stripped 2 bases from V and 7 bases from J, with 15 bases between. Per germline, CDR1 MDHEN and CDR2 SYDVKM. The CDR3 spans 15 residues. This chain's CDR3 is CASSLNSGMRQPQHF. The CDR3 DNA reads as TGTGCCAGCAGTTTAAACTCGGGGATGCGGCAGCCCCAGCATTTT. The entire variable domain, with the rest obtained from reference TRBV28 and TRBJ1-5, is as follows: DVKVTQSSRYLVKRTGEKVFLECVQDMDHENMFWYRQDPGLGLRLIYFSYDVKMKEKGDIPEGYSVSREKKERFSLILESASTNQTSMYLCASSLNSGMRQPQHFGDGTRLSIL.

V and J are TRBV7-2 and TRBJ1-2; 12 bases are shared with TRBD1. CDR3 length: 17 residues. Germline V gene data show CDR1 as SGHTA and CDR2 as FQGNSA. With V trimmed by 0 bases and J by 4 bases, 6 bases remained unmatched. The CDR3 bases are TGTGCCAGCAGCTTAGCGGGACAGGGGGCCCAAGGCTATGGCTACACCTTC. Amino acid sequence: CASSLAGQGAQGYGYTF.

This clone was observed a few times. The chain carries TRBV7-9 and TRBJ1-6; unclear D gene. The CDR3 consists of 14 residues. Germline V CDR1 and CDR2: SEHNR, FQNEAQ (reference sequence). V was cut by 3 bases and J by 6 bases, with 9 bases left in between. Here the CDR3 DNA reads TGTGCCAGCAGCTTGAGTGCTTCTAATTCACCCCTCCACTTT. It is translated as CASSLSASNSPLHF.

The chain couples TRBV5-6 to TRBJ2-7, with TRBD1 as a possible D gene (6 bases). V lost 0 bases to trimming and J lost 5 bases, with 9 bases between them. Germline V gene data show CDR1 as SGHDT and CDR2 as YYEEEE. This CDR3 has 13 amino acids. The CDR3 coding sequence is TGTGCCAGCAGCTTGGCCCCAGGGGACGAGCAGTACTTC. Translating gives CASSLAPGDEQYF.

V is TRBV10-3 and J is TRBJ2-1; 8 positions match TRBD2. CDR1 and CDR2 from the germline V gene are ENHRY and SYGVKD. V lost 7 bases to trimming and J lost 9 bases; unmatched junction nucleotides: 17. The CDR3 runs 16 residues. The CDR3 DNA follows: TGTGCCATCACACCAGATCGGGGGGGCAAGTATGGTGAGCAGTTCTTC. Translated: CAITPDRGGKYGEQFF.

This rearrangement joins TRBV28 to TRBJ1-1; D is possibly TRBD1 (6 bases). Trimming shortened V by 2 bases and J by 1 base, and 14 bases separated the two germline ends. This CDR3 has 16 amino acids. CDR1 and CDR2 (germline): MDHEN, SYDVKM. In DNA form, the CDR3 reads TGTGCCAGCAGTTTAATAAGGGGCAGGGGGAACACTGAAGCTTTCTTT. This codes for CASSLIRGRGNTEAFF.

The rearrangement uses TRBV28 and TRBJ1-2, with a weak D call TRBD1 (5 bases). The CDR3 runs 15 residues. V shed 7 bases and J shed 4 bases, with 19 bases lying between them. CDR1 is MDHEN and CDR2 is SYDVKM in the germline V gene. DNA for the CDR3: TGTGCCAGCACCTCCCAGGAGGCAGGGAGCTATGGCTACACCTTC. Translation gives CASTSQEAGSYGYTF.

This clone was seen just once. The chain uses TRBV4-2 and TRBJ2-1, with 9 bases lining up with TRBD2. This CDR3 spans 16 amino acids. Trimming cost V 6 bases and J 0 bases; bases outside gene matches: 6. Germline values: CDR1 LGHNA, CDR2 YNFKEQ. CDR3 DNA: TGTGCCAGCAGGGGACTAGCTTCGAGCTCCTACAATGAGCAGTTCTTC. Translation: CASRGLASSSYNEQFF.

The chain has TRBV29-1 and TRBJ2-7; 8 bases match TRBD1. This CDR3 has 11 amino acids. The germline CDR1 and CDR2 sequences are SQVTM and ANQGSEA. In nucleotides, the CDR3 is TGCCCCGGGACAGGCATCTACGAGCAGTACGTC. Translation gives CPGTGIYEQYV.

The V call is TRBV7-9, the J call TRBJ2-2; tentatively, D is TRBD1 (5 bases). In germline, CDR1 is SEHNR, CDR2 FQNEAQ (reference sequence). Trimming shortened V by 4 bases and J by 4 bases, and 7 bases separated the two germline ends. This CDR3 is 13 amino acids long. The CDR3 region has the DNA TGTGCCAGCAGCTCTACAGGCACCGGGGAGCTGTTTTTT. It encodes CASSSTGTGELFF.

This rearrangement joins TRBV7-3 to TRBJ2-2; TRBD1 or TRBD2 may be the D gene (5 bases each). CDR3 length equals 14 residues. Germline CDR1 SGHTA, CDR2 FQGTGA. V was cut by 3 bases and J by 1 base, with 6 bases left in between. This chain's CDR3 is CASSLGRNTGELFF. The CDR3 DNA follows: TGTGCCAGCAGCTTGGGACGGAACACCGGGGAGCTGTTTTTT.

This chain uses TRBV28 with TRBJ1-1; D not resolved. The ends were cut back, 3 bases at V and 7 bases at J, with 12 bases in the middle. Germline assignment: CDR1 MDHEN and CDR2 SYDVKM. The CDR3 is 13 amino acids. CDR3 region: CASSLDEYNEAFF. CDR3 nucleotides: TGTGCCAGCAGTTTGGACGAGTATAATGAAGCTTTCTTT.

The chain combines TRBV28 with TRBJ2-7; the D gene is possibly TRBD1 (6 bases). Trimming pared 5 bases from V and 6 bases from J, leaving 11 bases between. The germline gives CDR1 MDHEN, CDR2 SYDVKM. The CDR3 is 12 amino acids. CDR3 protein: CASSTGFGEQYV. The CDR3 bases are TGTGCCAGCAGTACAGGGTTCGGCGAGCAGTACGTC.

The chain is built from TRBV7-2 and TRBJ1-6; TRBD1 is a possible D gene (6 bases). Germline values: CDR1 SGHTA, CDR2 FQGNSA. V shed 0 bases and J shed 4 bases, with 13 bases lying between them. CDR3 length equals 17 residues. This chain's CDR3 is CASSLATTGSYNSPLHF. In DNA form, the CDR3 reads TGTGCCAGCAGCTTAGCTACAACAGGGTCTTATAATTCACCCCTCCACTTT.

The chain links TRBV5-1 to TRBJ1-1, with D perhaps TRBD1 (5 bases). Between the trimmed V and J ends, which lost 0 bases and 0 bases, there was a span of 9 bases. CDR3 length: 15 residues. Germline-derived CDR1 and CDR2 are SGHRS and YFSETQ. The CDR3 DNA reads as TGCGCCAGCAGCTTGGGTCCGGGGGTGAACACTGAAGCTTTCTTT. It codes for CASSLGPGVNTEAFF.